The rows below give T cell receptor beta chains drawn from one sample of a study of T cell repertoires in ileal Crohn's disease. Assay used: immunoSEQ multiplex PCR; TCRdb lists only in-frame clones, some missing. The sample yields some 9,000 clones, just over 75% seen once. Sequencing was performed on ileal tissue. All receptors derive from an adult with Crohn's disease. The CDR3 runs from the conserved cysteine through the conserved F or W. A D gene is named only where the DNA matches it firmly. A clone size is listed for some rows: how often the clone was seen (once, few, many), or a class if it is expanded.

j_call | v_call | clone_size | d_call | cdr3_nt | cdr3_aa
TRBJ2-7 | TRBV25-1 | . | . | TGTGCCAGCAGCCGGGGTGAAGGCTACGAGCAGTACTTC | CASSRGEGYEQYF
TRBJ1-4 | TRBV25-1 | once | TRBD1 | TGTGCCTGCGGGACAGACGAAAAACTGTTTTTT | CACGTDEKLFF
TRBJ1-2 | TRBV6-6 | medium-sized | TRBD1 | TGTGCCAGCAGTTGGGACAGGGGATTGAGCTACACCTTC | CASSWDRGLSYTF
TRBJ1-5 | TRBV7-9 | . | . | TGTGCCAGCAGCAGTGGGCCCAATCAGCCCCAGCATTTT | CASSSGPNQPQHF
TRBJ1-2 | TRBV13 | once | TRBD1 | TGTGCCAGCAGCCGAAAAGGACAGGGGCTTTTCTATGGCTACACCTTC | CASSRKGQGLFYGYTF
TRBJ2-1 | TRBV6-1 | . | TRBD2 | TGTGCCAGCAGCCCCGCCGGGGGGGTCGGGGAGCAGTTCTTC | CASSPAGGVGEQFF
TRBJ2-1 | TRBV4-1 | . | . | TGCGCCAGCAGCCATAACAGGGATAACAATGAGCAGTTCTTC | CASSHNRDNNEQFF
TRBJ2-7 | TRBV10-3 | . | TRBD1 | TGTGCCATCAGTGAGTCGCAACAGGGGGCTTACGAGCAGTACTTC | CAISESQQGAYEQYF
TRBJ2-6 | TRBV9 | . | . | TGTGCCAGCAGCCCACGACAGGACTTCCGCTCTGGGGCCAACGTCCTGACTTTC | CASSPRQDFRSGANVLTF
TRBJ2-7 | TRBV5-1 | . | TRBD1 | TGCGCCAGCAGCTTGGAGGGTGAGGGGGCGCGGAACGAGCAGTACTTC | CASSLEGEGARNEQYF